The rows below give T cell receptor beta chains drawn from one sample of a study of tumor and adjacent non-tumor tissue in lung cancer. A single record per CDR3 protein comes from TCRdb applying MiXCR to the multiplex PCR reads. The sample includes around 79,000 distinct CDR3 sequences, 72% of them seen just once. Material for sequencing was lung tumor tissue. The receptors originated from a woman aged 40-49 years with non-small cell lung cancer. CDR3s include the opening cysteine and the closing phenylalanine or tryptophan. The D gene is left open where the match is weak. Clone size, where shown, is once, few, many, or a class for clones that have expanded.

TGTGCCAACAGTGAAAAGGGGGGTTCGGGATCTGAAGCTTCCTTT,CANSEKGGSGSEASF,.,.,TRBV6-1,TRBJ1-1
TGCAGCGCTGTCAGCGGGGTGATGGTCGGAGAGACCCAGTACTTC,CSAVSGVMVGETQYF,.,TRBD2,TRBV29-1,TRBJ2-5
TGTGCCAGCAGCCTTGGCGTAGGCTACAATGAGCAGTTCTTC,CASSLGVGYNEQFF,.,.,TRBV11-2,TRBJ2-1
TGTGCCAGCGGCTTAAACGGGGGACAGCTCTATGGCTACATCTTC,CASGLNGGQLYGYIF,.,TRBD1,TRBV11-1,TRBJ1-2
TGTGCCAACAGCTTGGGCCGGGGGGCGGGGTATCAGCCCCAGCATTTT,CANSLGRGAGYQPQHF,.,.,TRBV5-6,TRBJ1-5
TGTGTCAGCACCCTATTCGGGGGACCCAATGGTAATCAGCCCCAGCATTTT,CVSTLFGGPNGNQPQHF,.,.,TRBV6-6,TRBJ1-5
TGTGTCAGCAGCCACGACCCGACTAGTTACAATAAGCAGTTCTTC,CVSSHDPTSYNKQFF,.,.,TRBV4-2,TRBJ2-1
TGTGCCAGCGGTTACCTCCGGAACGGCGATACGCAGTATTTT,CASGYLRNGDTQYF,.,.,TRBV6-6,TRBJ2-3
TGTGCCAGCAGGAGCAGGGTTGACACTGAAGCTTTCTTT,CASRSRVDTEAFF,many,.,TRBV12-3/TRBV12-4,TRBJ1-1
TGTGCCAGCTATTTTAGCGGGAGACGCACAGATACGCAGTATTTT,CASYFSGRRTDTQYF,.,TRBD2,TRBV5-6,TRBJ2-3
TGCAGTACTGGAAAAAGGTTGTCCGGGGAGCTGTTTTTT,CSTGKRLSGELFF,few,.,TRBV20-1,TRBJ2-2
TGTGCCAGTAATTTGCCTCAGGGGGCCTATGGCTACACCTTC,CASNLPQGAYGYTF,.,TRBD1,TRBV11-2,TRBJ1-2
TGCGCCAGCAGTGAGAGCAGTAATCAGCCCCAGCATTTT,CASSESSNQPQHF,.,.,TRBV10-2,TRBJ1-5
TGTGCCAGCAGTTCCTCGGTTGAGGGAAGCGAGCATTACTTC,CASSSSVEGSEHYF,.,.,TRBV2,TRBJ2-7
TGCAGTGTTGAAGCAATGACCAGCGGGAGGGAGGGTGAGCAGTTCTTC,CSVEAMTSGREGEQFF,.,TRBD2,TRBV29-1,TRBJ2-1
TGTGCCAATAGCCATGGGGAGAATTCACCCCTCCACTTT,CANSHGENSPLHF,.,.,TRBV11-3,TRBJ1-6
TGCGCCAGCGGCCATGGGTTGGGGATACAAGAGACCCAGTACTTC,CASGHGLGIQETQYF,.,.,TRBV4-1,TRBJ2-5
TGTGCCAGTAGCTTAATGCACAGGGCCCCCTACGAGCAGTACTTC,CASSLMHRAPYEQYF,.,.,TRBV11-2,TRBJ2-7
TGTACCAGCAGCTTAAATCCAAGGCCGATTGCTGAAGCTTTCTTT,CTSSLNPRPIAEAFF,.,.,TRBV11-2,TRBJ1-1
TGTGCCATCAGGGATACAGGGGCTGACTATGGCTGCACCTTC,CAIRDTGADYGCTF,.,TRBD1,TRBV10-3,TRBJ1-2
TGCAGCGCTCCAGGACTAGCGACCTACAATGAGCGGTTCTTC,CSAPGLATYNERFF,.,TRBD2,TRBV20-1,TRBJ2-1
TGTGCCAGCAGCTATACTGCCGGGACTAGGGGGATTGGGGAGCTGTTTTTT,CASSYTAGTRGIGELFF,.,TRBD2,TRBV5-5,TRBJ2-2
TGCGCCAGCAGCCAATTCGACAGATACAATGGCTACACCTTC,CASSQFDRYNGYTF,.,.,TRBV5-4,TRBJ1-2
TGCGCCAACAGTACTGGGGCCAACGTCCTGACTTTC,CANSTGANVLTF,.,.,TRBV6-1,TRBJ2-6
TGTGCCAGGAGGAAGGGGGTAGGGGGGGAAGAGACCAAGTACTTC,CARRKGVGGEETKYF,once,.,TRBV6-1,TRBJ2-5
TGCAGCGCGAGTGGGCGGAGTCCTGCCGTCTACAAGCAGTACTTC,CSASGRSPAVYKQYF,once,.,TRBV29-1,TRBJ2-7